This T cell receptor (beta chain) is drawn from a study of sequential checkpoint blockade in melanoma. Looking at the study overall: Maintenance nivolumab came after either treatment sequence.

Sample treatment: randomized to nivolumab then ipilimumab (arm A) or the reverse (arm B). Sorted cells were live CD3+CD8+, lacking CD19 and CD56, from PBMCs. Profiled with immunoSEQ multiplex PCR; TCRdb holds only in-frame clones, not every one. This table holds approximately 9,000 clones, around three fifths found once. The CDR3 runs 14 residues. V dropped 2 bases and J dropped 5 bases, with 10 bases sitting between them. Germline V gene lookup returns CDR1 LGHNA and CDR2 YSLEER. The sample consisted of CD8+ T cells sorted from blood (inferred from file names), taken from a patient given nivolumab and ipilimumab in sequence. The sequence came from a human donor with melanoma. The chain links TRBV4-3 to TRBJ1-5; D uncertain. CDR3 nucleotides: TGCGCCAGCAGCCAACGTAATCGGGATCAGCCCCAGCATTTT. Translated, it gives CASSQRNRDQPQHF.